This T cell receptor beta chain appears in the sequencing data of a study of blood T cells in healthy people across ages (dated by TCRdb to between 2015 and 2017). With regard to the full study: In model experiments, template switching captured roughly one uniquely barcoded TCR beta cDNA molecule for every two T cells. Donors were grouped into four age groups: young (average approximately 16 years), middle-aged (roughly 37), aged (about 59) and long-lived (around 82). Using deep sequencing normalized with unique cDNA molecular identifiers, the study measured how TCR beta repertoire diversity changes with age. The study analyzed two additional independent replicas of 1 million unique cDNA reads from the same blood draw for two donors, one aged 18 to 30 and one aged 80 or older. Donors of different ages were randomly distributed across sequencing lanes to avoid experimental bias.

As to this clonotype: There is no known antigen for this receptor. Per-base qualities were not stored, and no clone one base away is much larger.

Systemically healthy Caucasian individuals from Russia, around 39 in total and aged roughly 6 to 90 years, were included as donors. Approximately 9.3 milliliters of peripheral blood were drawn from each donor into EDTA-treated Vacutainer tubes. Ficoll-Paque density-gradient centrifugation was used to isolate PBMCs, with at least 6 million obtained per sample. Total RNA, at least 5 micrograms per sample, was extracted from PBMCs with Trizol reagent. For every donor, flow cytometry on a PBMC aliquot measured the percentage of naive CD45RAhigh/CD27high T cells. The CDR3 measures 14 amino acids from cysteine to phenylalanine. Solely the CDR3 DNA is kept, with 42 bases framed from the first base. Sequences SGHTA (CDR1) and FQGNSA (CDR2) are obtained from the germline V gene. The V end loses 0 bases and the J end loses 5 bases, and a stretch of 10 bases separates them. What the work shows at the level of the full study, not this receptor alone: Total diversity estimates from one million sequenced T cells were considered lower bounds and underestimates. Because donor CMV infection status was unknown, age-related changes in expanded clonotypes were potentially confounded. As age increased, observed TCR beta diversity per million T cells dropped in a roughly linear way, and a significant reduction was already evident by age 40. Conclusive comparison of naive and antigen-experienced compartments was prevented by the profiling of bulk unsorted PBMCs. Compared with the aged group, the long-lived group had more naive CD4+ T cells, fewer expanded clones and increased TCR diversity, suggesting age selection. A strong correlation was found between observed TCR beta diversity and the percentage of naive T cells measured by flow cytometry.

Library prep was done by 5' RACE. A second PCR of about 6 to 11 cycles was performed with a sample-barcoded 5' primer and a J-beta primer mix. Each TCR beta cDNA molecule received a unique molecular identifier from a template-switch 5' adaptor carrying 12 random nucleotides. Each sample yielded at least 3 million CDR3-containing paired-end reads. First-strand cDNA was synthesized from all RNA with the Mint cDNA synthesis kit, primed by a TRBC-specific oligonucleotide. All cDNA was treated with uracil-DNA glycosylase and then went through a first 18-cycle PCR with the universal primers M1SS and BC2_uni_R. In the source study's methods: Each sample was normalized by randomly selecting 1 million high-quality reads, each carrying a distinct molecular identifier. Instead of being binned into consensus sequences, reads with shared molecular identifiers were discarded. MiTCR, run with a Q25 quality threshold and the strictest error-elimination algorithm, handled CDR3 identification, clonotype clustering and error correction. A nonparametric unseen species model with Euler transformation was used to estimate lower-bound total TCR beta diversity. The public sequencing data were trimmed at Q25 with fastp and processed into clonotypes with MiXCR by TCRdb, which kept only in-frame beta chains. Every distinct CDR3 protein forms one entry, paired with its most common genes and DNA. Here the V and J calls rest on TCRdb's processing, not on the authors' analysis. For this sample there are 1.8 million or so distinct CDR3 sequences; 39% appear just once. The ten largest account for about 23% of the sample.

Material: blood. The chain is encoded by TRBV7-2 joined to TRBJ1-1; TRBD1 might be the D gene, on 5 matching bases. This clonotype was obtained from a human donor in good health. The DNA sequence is TGTGCCAGCAGCTTAGCGGCAGGGATGACTGAAGCTTTCTTT. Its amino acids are CASSLAAGMTEAFF.